This is a list of T cell receptor beta chains from one sample in a study of early T cells in non-severe SARS-CoV-2 infection. TCRdb re-called the 5' RACE reads through MiXCR, storing one row per CDR3 protein. The sample has approximately 73,000 distinct CDR3 sequences, around 11% seen once; the top ten hold 4.7%. Input material: whole blood. The receptors were gathered from an adult who was a healthcare worker with PCR-confirmed SARS-CoV-2 infection or an uninfected control (not recorded which). Each CDR3 is given without its conserved first and last residue. Each record gives: V gene, J gene, clone size, CDR3 length, CDR3 protein. The size of a clone is reported for some rows only, either as once, few or many, or as a class for expanded clones.

V gene: TRBV12-3/TRBV12-4; J gene: TRBJ2-5; clone size: many; CDR3 length: 13; CDR3 protein: ASSELAGVQETQY
V gene: TRBV25-1; J gene: TRBJ1-1; clone size: many; CDR3 length: 11; CDR3 protein: ASSDHKNTEAF
V gene: TRBV6-2/TRBV6-3; J gene: TRBJ1-1; clone size: -; CDR3 length: 9; CDR3 protein: ASSIAREAF
V gene: TRBV5-1; J gene: TRBJ2-1; clone size: many; CDR3 length: 14; CDR3 protein: ASSLGRLQGDNEQF
V gene: TRBV5-6; J gene: TRBJ2-7; clone size: few; CDR3 length: 15; CDR3 protein: ASSPSYRHTSSYEQY
V gene: TRBV6-4; J gene: TRBJ2-7; clone size: -; CDR3 length: 11; CDR3 protein: ASSQRHVYEQY
V gene: TRBV12-3/TRBV12-4; J gene: TRBJ2-5; clone size: -; CDR3 length: 14; CDR3 protein: ASSLGLALSQETQY
V gene: TRBV11-3; J gene: TRBJ1-2; clone size: -; CDR3 length: 11; CDR3 protein: ASSGQGYYGYT
V gene: TRBV12-3/TRBV12-4; J gene: TRBJ1-1; clone size: -; CDR3 length: 11; CDR3 protein: ASSSRARTEAF
V gene: TRBV4-1; J gene: TRBJ1-2; clone size: few; CDR3 length: 12; CDR3 protein: ASSQPYSNYGYT
V gene: TRBV11-3; J gene: TRBJ2-1; clone size: many; CDR3 length: 13; CDR3 protein: ASSRTSGDDNEQF
V gene: TRBV10-3; J gene: TRBJ2-1; clone size: -; CDR3 length: 13; CDR3 protein: ATSGGLEWGNEQF
V gene: TRBV29-1; J gene: TRBJ2-3; clone size: few; CDR3 length: 12; CDR3 protein: SVARDSSTDTQY
V gene: TRBV7-6; J gene: TRBJ2-1; clone size: few; CDR3 length: 14; CDR3 protein: ASSLAGRLSYNEQF